The rows below give T cell receptor beta chains drawn from one sample of a study of shared clonotypes between healthy human individuals. Clones were sequenced by immunoSEQ multiplex PCR, and TCRdb holds only the in-frame ones, with some missing. This sample has 300,000 to 350,000 clones, with 73% found just once. The specimen was memory CD4+ T cells sorted from blood. The origin of the receptors is a young man in good health. CDR3s leave out the opening cysteine and the closing phenylalanine or tryptophan. Not every row has a clone size; where given, it reads once, few, many or a size class.

J gene,V gene,clone size,CDR3 protein
TRBJ2-3,TRBV15,.,ATSNQEGGAGETDTQY
TRBJ2-1,TRBV11-2,.,ASSLERGSSYNEQF
TRBJ1-4,TRBV28,.,ASSTTRSPEVKLF
TRBJ2-5,TRBV7-8,.,ASSSPSGLARTQY
TRBJ2-1,TRBV25-1,.,ASSPGGGPSSYNEQF
TRBJ2-1,TRBV2,.,ASSPTSGSNNEQF
TRBJ1-1,TRBV10-1,few,ASSKGGTISAEAF
TRBJ1-2,TRBV18,.,ASSSRGKNYGYT
TRBJ2-7,TRBV9,.,ASSPATGIVYEQY
TRBJ2-7,TRBV28,once,ASSPGGLAGGEQY
TRBJ1-3,TRBV5-1,.,ASSRSSPNSGNTIY
TRBJ2-7,TRBV11-3,.,ASSRDGRSKAYEQY
TRBJ1-3,TRBV2,.,ASSADGNTIY
TRBJ1-1,TRBV10-2,.,ASSEPGLNTEAF
TRBJ1-5,TRBV27,.,ASRTRGASGNQPQH
TRBJ2-5,TRBV6-6,.,ASTEGGRASGETQY
TRBJ1-3,TRBV11-2,.,ASSFSSGGVNTIY
TRBJ1-2,TRBV6-1,.,ASSEALWGYGYT
TRBJ2-3,TRBV2,.,ASSRDQSTDTQY
TRBJ2-1,TRBV28,.,ASSFVLEGGLAGGSYNEQF
TRBJ1-2,TRBV6-6,few,ASSYSIGRSDGYT
TRBJ2-1,TRBV6-5,.,ASSYGGKQF
TRBJ1-1,TRBV7-9,.,ASSIEAGGNTEAF
TRBJ2-2,TRBV29-1,.,SVGRTGELF
TRBJ2-7,TRBV5-1,.,ASSPSGGYEQY
TRBJ2-1,TRBV19,.,ASRTTYGSYNEQF
TRBJ1-3,TRBV6-6,once,ASGQHTGRGGNTIY
TRBJ2-7,TRBV25-1,.,ASSESPRTTSYEQY
TRBJ2-3,TRBV12-2,.,ATAHWPTDTQY
TRBJ2-5,TRBV28,.,ASSLLEQTQY
TRBJ2-7,TRBV18,.,ASSPGGSSYEQY
TRBJ1-4,TRBV2,.,ASSSLLATNEKLF
TRBJ1-2,TRBV28,.,ASSFQGRYGYT
TRBJ1-2,TRBV11-2,few,ASSLGGQGIYGYT
TRBJ1-3,TRBV7-9,.,ASSLIGGNTIY
TRBJ1-3,TRBV5-6,.,ASSLGWTPGNTIY
TRBJ1-4,TRBV7-9,.,ASSVPGRQVYEKLF
TRBJ2-7,TRBV6-5,.,ASSPGTGRGYEQY
TRBJ1-2,TRBV18,many,ASSPGAGYT
TRBJ2-7,TRBV10-3,.,AISGGPGYEQY
TRBJ1-5,TRBV19,.,ASSAVRGSNQPQH
TRBJ1-1,TRBV5-6,.,ASSLAFSQGGTEAF
TRBJ2-3,TRBV21-1,.,ASSNSFPAGGTDTQY
TRBJ2-1,TRBV19,.,ASTTRGGHGNEQF
TRBJ2-5,TRBV5-6,.,ASSLVGSETQY
TRBJ2-7,TRBV5-1,.,ASSPDNYEQY
TRBJ2-3,TRBV7-9,.,ASRGTRVRGTDTQY
TRBJ2-3,TRBV5-1,.,ASSLEYMTDTQY
TRBJ1-1,TRBV9,few,ASSEQGAGTEAF
TRBJ2-5,TRBV29-1,.,SVRSGQETQY
TRBJ2-1,TRBV6-1,.,ASSEFFRDRDSNEQF
TRBJ2-1,TRBV15,.,ATLPLAGGGNEQF
TRBJ2-5,TRBV5-4,.,ASSNRGQETQY
TRBJ2-1,TRBV19,few,ASMTGGPGAEQF
TRBJ1-5,TRBV5-1,.,ASPMNPQGANQPQH